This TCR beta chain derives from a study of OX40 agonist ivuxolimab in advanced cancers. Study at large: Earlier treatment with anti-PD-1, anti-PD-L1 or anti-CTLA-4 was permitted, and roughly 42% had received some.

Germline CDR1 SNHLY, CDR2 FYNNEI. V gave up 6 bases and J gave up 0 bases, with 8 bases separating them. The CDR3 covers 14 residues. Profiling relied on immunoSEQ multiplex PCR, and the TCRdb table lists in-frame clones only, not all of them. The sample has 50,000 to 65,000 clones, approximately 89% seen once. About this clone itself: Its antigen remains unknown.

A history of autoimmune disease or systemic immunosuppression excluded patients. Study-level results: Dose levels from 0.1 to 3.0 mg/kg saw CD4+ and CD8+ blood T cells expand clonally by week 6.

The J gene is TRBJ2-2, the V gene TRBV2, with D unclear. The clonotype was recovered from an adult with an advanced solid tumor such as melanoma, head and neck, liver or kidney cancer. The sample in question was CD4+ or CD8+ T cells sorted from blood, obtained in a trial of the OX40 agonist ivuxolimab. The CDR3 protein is CASRDGANTGELFF. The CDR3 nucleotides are TGTGCCAGCAGGGACGGCGCGAACACCGGGGAGCTGTTTTTT.